What follows describes a single T cell receptor beta chain. Trimming shortened V by 3 bases and J by 6 bases, and 11 bases separated the two germline ends. CDR1 is SGHDN, CDR2 FVKESK, per germline. This CDR3 is 13 amino acids long. The data derive from a study of blood T cell repertoires in COVID-19. Study summary: From the United States, Italy and Spain came samples of acute and convalescent COVID-19. PBMCs, B-cell-depleted T cells, or T cells were the source of the cDNA or gDNA that made up the material.

In the original analysis: Scientists estimated how many nucleated cells there were by amplifying reference gene primers. Sequencing was performed with immunoSEQ multiplex PCR; in TCRdb, only in-frame clones are kept and a portion is missing. D and trimming come from the DNA, and the V and J calls and clone size come from that table. Altogether over 65,000 clones are present, roughly 88% being singletons, with the ten largest covering around 26%. This chain links TRBV14 with TRBJ1-2; D is undetermined. The source of this sequence is a man aged 50-60 years with active or convalescent COVID-19. The sequenced sample was peripheral blood. CDR3 nucleotides: TGTGCCAGCAGCCACGACCGGGATCATGGCTACACCTTC. This codes for CASSHDRDHGYTF.